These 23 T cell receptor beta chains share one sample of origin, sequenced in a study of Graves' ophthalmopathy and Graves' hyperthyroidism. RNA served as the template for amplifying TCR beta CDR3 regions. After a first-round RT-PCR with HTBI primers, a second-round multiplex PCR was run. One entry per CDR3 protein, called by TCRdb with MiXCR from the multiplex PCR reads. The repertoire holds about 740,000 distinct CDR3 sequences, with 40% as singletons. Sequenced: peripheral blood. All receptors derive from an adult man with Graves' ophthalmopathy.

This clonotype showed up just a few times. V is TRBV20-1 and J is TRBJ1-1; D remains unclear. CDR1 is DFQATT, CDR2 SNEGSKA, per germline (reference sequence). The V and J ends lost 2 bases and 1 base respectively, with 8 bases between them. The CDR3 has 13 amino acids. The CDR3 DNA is TGCAGTGCTAGATTAGACCCGAACACTGAAGCTTTCTTT. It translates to CSARLDPNTEAFF.

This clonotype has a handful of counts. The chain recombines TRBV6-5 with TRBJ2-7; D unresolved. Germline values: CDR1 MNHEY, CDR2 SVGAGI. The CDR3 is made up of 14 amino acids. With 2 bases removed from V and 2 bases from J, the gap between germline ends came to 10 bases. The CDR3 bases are TGTGCCAGCAGTTACGGCGTCTTAGCCTACGAGCAGTACTTC. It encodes CASSYGVLAYEQYF.

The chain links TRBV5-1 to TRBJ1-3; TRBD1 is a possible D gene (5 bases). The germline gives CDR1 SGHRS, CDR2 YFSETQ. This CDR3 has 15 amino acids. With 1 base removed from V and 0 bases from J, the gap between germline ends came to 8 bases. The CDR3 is CASSLQGFSGNTIYF. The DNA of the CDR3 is TGCGCCAGCAGCTTGCAGGGTTTCTCTGGAAACACCATATATTTT.

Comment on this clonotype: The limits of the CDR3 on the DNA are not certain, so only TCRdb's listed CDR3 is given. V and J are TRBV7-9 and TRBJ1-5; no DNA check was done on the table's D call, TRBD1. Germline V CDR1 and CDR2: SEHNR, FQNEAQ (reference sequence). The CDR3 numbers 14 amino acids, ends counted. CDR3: CASSLVGRGNDEHF.

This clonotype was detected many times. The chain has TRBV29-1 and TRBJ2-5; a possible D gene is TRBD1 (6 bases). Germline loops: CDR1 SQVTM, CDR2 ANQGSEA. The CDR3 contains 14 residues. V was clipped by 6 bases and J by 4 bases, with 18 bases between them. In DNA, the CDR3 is TGCAGCGTAGTACCAACAGGGTCGGGAGAGACCCAGTACTTC. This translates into CSVVPTGSGETQYF.

The CDR3, as DNA: TGTGCTAGTGGCCGGTCTCCTCTACAGGGTTTGAACTATGGCTACACCTTC. Translation gives CASGRSPLQGLNYGYTF. The rearrangement links TRBV12-3 or TRBV12-4 to TRBJ1-2; perhaps TRBD1 as D (6 bases). The CDR3 is 17 amino acids.

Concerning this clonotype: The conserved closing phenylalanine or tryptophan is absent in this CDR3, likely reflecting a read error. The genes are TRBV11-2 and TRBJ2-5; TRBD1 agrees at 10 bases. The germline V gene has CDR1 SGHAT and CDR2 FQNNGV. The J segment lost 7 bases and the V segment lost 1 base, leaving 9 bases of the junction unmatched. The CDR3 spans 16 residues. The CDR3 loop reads CASSLVGGQGVGTQYV. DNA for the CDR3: TGTGCCAGCAGCTTAGTAGGCGGACAGGGGGTAGGGACCCAGTACGTC.

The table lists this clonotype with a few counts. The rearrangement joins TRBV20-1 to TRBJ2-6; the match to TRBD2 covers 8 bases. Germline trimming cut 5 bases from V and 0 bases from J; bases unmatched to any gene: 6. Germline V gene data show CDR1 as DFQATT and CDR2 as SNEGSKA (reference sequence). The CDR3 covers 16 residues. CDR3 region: CSASEREISGANVLTF. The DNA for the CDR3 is TGCAGTGCTTCTGAGCGGGAGATCTCTGGGGCCAACGTCCTGACTTTC.

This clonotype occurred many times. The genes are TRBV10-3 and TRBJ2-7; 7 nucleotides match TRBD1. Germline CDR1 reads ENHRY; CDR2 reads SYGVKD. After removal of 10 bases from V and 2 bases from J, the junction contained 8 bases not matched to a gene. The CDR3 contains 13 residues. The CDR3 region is CASTRTGTYEQYF. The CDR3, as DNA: TGTGCCAGTACGCGGACAGGCACCTACGAGCAGTACTTC.

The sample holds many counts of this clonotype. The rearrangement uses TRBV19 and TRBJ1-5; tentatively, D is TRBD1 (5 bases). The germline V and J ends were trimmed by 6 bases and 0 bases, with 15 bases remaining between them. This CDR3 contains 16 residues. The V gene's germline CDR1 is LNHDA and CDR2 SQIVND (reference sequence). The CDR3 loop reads CASRWIAGVSNQPQHF. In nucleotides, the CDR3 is TGTGCCAGTAGATGGATTGCGGGGGTTAGCAATCAGCCCCAGCATTTT.

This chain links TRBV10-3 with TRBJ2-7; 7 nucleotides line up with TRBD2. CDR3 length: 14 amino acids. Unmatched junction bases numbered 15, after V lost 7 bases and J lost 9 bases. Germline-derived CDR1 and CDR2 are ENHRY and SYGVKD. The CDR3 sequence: CAITRDTGGGSQYF. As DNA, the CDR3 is TGTGCCATCACCCGAGACACGGGGGGAGGATCGCAGTACTTC.

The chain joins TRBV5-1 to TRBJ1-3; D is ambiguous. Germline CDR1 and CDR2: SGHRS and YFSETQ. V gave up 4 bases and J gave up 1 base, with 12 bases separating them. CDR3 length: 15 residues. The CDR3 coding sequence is TGCGCCAGCAGCCCGGATTTGGGATCTGGAAACACCATATATTTT. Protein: CASSPDLGSGNTIYF.

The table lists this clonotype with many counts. The CDR3: CASRDTEAFF. CDR3 bases: TGTGCCAGCAGGGACACTGAAGCTTTCTTT. The rearrangement joins TRBV12-3 or TRBV12-4 to TRBJ1-1; D remains unclear. Trimming pared 6 bases from V and 3 bases from J, leaving 2 bases between. The CDR3 has 10 amino acids.

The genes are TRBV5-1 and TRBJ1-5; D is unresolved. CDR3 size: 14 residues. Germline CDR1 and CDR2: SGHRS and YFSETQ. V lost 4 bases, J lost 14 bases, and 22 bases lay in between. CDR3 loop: CASSAGGGRAYEHF. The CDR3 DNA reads TGCGCCAGCAGCGCGGGAGGAGGGAGAGCCTACGAGCATTTT.

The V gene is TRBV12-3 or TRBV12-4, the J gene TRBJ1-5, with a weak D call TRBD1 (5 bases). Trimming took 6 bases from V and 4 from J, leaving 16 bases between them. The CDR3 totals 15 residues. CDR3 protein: CASSGASLLNQPQHF. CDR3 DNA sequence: TGTGCCAGCAGCGGGGCAAGCCTACTAAATCAGCCCCAGCATTTT.

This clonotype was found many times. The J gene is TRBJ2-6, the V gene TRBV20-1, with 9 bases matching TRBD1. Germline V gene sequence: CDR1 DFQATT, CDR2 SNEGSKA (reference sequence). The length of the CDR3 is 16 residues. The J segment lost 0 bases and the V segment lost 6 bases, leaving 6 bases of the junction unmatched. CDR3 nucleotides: TGCAGTGCCATACAGGGGGCTACCTCTGGGGCCAACGTCCTGACTTTC. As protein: CSAIQGATSGANVLTF.

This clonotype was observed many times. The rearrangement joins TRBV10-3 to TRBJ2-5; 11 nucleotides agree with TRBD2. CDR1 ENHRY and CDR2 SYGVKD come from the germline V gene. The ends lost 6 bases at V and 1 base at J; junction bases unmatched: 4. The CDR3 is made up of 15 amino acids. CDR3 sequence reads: CAISASGGPQETQYF. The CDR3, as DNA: TGTGCCATCAGCGCTAGCGGGGGGCCCCAAGAGACCCAGTACTTC.

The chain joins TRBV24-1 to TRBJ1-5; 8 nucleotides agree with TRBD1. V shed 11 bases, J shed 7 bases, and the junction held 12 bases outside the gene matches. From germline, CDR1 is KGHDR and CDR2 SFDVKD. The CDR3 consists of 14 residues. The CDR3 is CASSTTGVQQPQHF. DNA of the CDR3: TGTGCCAGCAGCACGACAGGGGTACAGCAGCCCCAGCATTTT.

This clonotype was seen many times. The CDR3 region is CSGGDEKLFF. The DNA for the CDR3 is TGCAGCGGAGGAGATGAAAAACTGTTTTTT. V usage is TRBV29-1 and J usage is TRBJ1-4, with D uncertain. V shed 7 bases and J shed 6 bases, with 6 bases lying between them. Germline-derived CDR1 and CDR2 are SQVTM and ANQGSEA. This CDR3 region has 10 residues.

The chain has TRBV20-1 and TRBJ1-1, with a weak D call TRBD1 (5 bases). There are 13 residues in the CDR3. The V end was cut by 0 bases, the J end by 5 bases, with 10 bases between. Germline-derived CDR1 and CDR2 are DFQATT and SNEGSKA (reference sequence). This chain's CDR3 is CSARDMGETEAFF. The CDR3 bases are TGCAGTGCTAGAGATATGGGGGAAACTGAAGCTTTCTTT.

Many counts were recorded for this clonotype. CDR3 residues: CASSLRLGETQYF. The CDR3 DNA reads TGTGCCAGCAGCTTGCGTCTAGGCGAGACCCAGTACTTC. The J gene is TRBJ2-5, the V gene TRBV5-6; D ambiguous. This CDR3 region has 13 residues. Germline CDR1 and CDR2: SGHDT and YYEEEE. The V gene lost 1 base and the J gene lost 5 bases, with 9 bases spanning the gap. Supplemented by reference TRBV5-6 and TRBJ2-5, the full variable domain reads DAGVTQSPTHLIKTRGQQVTLRCSPKSGHDTVSWYQQALGQGPQFIFQYYEEEERQRGNFPDRFSGHQFPNYSSELNVNALLLGDSALYLCASSLRLGETQYFGPGTRLLVL.

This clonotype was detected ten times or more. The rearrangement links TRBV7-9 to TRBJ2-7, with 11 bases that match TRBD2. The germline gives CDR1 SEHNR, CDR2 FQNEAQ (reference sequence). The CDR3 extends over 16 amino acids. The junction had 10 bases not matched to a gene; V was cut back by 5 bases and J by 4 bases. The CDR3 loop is CASSPGTSGEPYEQYF. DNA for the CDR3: TGTGCCAGCAGCCCGGGGACTAGCGGAGAACCGTACGAGCAGTACTTC.

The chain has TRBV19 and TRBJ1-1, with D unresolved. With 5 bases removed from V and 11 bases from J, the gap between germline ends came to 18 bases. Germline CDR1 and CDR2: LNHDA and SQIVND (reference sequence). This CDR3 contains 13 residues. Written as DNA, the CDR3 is TGTGCCAGTAGTTCCAGAGTCGCAGGAGGGGCTTTCTTT. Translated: CASSSRVAGGAFF.